These 22 T cell receptor beta chains were sequenced from one sample in a study of cytomegalovirus exposure and HLA in healthy donors. PCR used 60 Vbeta primers and 13 Jbeta primers. TCRdb keeps only in-frame clones here, not all; method: immunoSEQ multiplex PCR. This sample has about 120,000 clones, with 70% to 85% found just once. The specimen sequenced was PBMCs. Receptor source: a man younger than 35 in good health and CMV-seronegative.

The chain joins TRBV7-9 to TRBJ1-1; the D gene is possibly TRBD1 (5 bases). The CDR3 is 16 amino acids. Between the trimmed V and J ends, which lost 5 bases and 0 bases, there was a span of 16 bases. The V gene's germline CDR1 is SEHNR and CDR2 FQNEAQ (reference sequence). The CDR3 spells CASSLGGGVMNTEAFF. The CDR3 DNA reads TGTGCCAGCAGCCTTGGGGGAGGAGTGATGAACACTGAAGCTTTCTTT.

The gene calls are TRBV6-1 and TRBJ2-1, with TRBD2 matching 7 bases. V lost 8 bases to trimming and J lost 4 bases; unmatched junction nucleotides: 8. The CDR3 extends over 14 amino acids. Germline CDR1 reads MNHNS; CDR2 reads SASEGT. In DNA form, the CDR3 reads TGTGCCAGCTGTTTATGGGGGGGGTACAATGAGCAGTTCTTC. Its protein is CASCLWGGYNEQFF.

The V and J genes are TRBV27 and TRBJ1-2; TRBD1 matches 9 bases. The V gene end was trimmed by 5 bases and the J gene end by 4 bases; junction bases not matched to a gene: 8. The CDR3 spans 15 residues. Germline CDR1 MNHEY, CDR2 SMNVEV (reference sequence). The CDR3 loop reads CASSTTDRGSYGYTF. CDR3 DNA: TGTGCCAGCAGTACGACGGACAGGGGAAGCTATGGCTACACCTTC.

The rearrangement uses TRBV6-6 and TRBJ2-1, with 8 bases lining up with TRBD2. The CDR3 loop spans 15 amino acids. Losses at the gene ends were 6 bases for V and 2 bases for J; bases not matched to a gene: 6. Germline CDR1 MNHNY, CDR2 SVGAGI (reference sequence). The CDR3 DNA sequence: TGTGCCAGCAGGTTAGCGGGGCTTCCCTACAATGAGCAGTTCTTC. Its translation: CASRLAGLPYNEQFF.

The J gene is TRBJ2-3, the V gene TRBV7-2, with D perhaps TRBD1 (7 bases). The CDR3 extends over 17 amino acids. The germline CDR1 and CDR2 sequences are SGHTA and FQGNSA. The ends were cut back, 2 bases at V and 6 bases at J, with 21 bases in the middle. The CDR3 DNA follows: TGTGCCAGCAGCTTACCCTCGGAGGGGGCGGTCGAGGATACGCAGTATTTT. It specifies CASSLPSEGAVEDTQYF.

The chain combines TRBV10-3 with TRBJ1-1; 7 bases are a match to TRBD1. With 2 bases clipped from V and 5 bases from J, the junction kept 2 bases outside the gene matches. There are 13 residues in the CDR3. Germline V gene data show CDR1 as ENHRY and CDR2 as SYGVKD. The CDR3 spells CAISEPTGTEAFF. The CDR3 DNA follows: TGTGCCATCAGTGAGCCGACAGGGACTGAAGCTTTCTTT.

This chain connects TRBV7-8 to TRBJ1-1; weak D call: TRBD1 (5 bases). Germline CDR1 SGHVS, CDR2 FQNEAQ. The CDR3 is made up of 14 amino acids. Between the trimmed V and J ends, which lost 5 bases and 1 base, there was a span of 11 bases. The CDR3 DNA reads TGTGCCAGCAGCCCCGGGGGAAGGAACACTGAAGCTTTCTTT. It codes for CASSPGGRNTEAFF. The variable domain in full, completed from reference TRBV7-8 and TRBJ1-1, reads GAGVSQSPRYKVAKRGQDVALRCDPISGHVSLFWYQQALGQGPEFLTYFQNEAQLDKSGLPSDRFFAERPEGSVSTLKIQRTQQEDSAVYLCASSPGGRNTEAFFGQGTRLTVV.

J is TRBJ2-7 and V is TRBV5-1, with 8 positions matching TRBD1. Germline CDR1 and CDR2: SGHRS and YFSETQ. This CDR3 is 15 amino acids long. The V and J ends lost 7 bases and 6 bases, in that order; junction bases with no gene match: 15. This CDR3 reads CASGDKQGVKTEQYF. CDR3 nucleotides: TGCGCCAGCGGCGATAAACAGGGGGTAAAAACCGAGCAGTACTTC.

This rearrangement joins TRBV6-5 to TRBJ2-7, with 9 nucleotides matching TRBD2. The junction had 6 bases not matched to a gene; V was cut back by 2 bases and J by 4 bases. Looked up from germline, CDR1 is MNHEY and CDR2 is SVGAGI. This CDR3 contains 15 residues. CDR3 nucleotides: TGTGCCAGCAGTTACACGGCGGGGGGGCAATACGAGCAGTACTTC. This sequence encodes CASSYTAGGQYEQYF.

This clone has only one observation. The rearrangement links TRBV9 to TRBJ1-2; the match to TRBD1 covers 10 bases. Germline values: CDR1 SGDLS, CDR2 YYNGEE. J was trimmed by 8 bases and V by 5 bases; bases with no gene match: 9. The CDR3 contains 14 residues. For the CDR3, the DNA is TGTGCCAGCAGTATCCGGGACAGGGGAGACGGCTACACCTTC. Encoded protein: CASSIRDRGDGYTF.

For the CDR3, the DNA is TGCGCCAGCAGCCAAGTTAGCCTAGCGGGGGGGGCCGAGGTTTTCGAGCAGTACTTC. Translating gives CASSQVSLAGGAEVFEQYF. The V and J genes are TRBV4-1 and TRBJ2-7, with 12 bases identical to TRBD2. CDR1 and CDR2 (germline): MGHRA, YSYEKL. The CDR3 is 19 residues long. The junction had 16 bases not matched to a gene; V was cut back by 1 base and J by 6 bases.

This chain joins TRBV6-1 and TRBJ1-4; possibly TRBD1 for D (6 bases). Germline V gene sequence: CDR1 MNHNS, CDR2 SASEGT. CDR3 length: 15 amino acids. V was clipped by 6 bases and J by 2 bases, with 13 bases between them. The CDR3 region has the DNA TGTGCCAGCAGCGATCAAACAGGGACTAATGAAAAACTGTTTTTT. Protein product: CASSDQTGTNEKLFF.

In its sample, this clone was seen once. The CDR3 spells CASSRPDSYTGELFF. CDR3 nucleotide sequence: TGCGCCAGCAGCCGGCCGGACAGTTACACCGGGGAGCTGTTTTTT. The chain links TRBV5-1 to TRBJ2-2; weak D call: TRBD1 (6 bases). Germline CDR1 reads SGHRS; CDR2 reads YFSETQ. The CDR3 spans 15 residues. Trimming cost V 4 bases and J 3 bases, with 13 bases left between them. Using reference TRBV5-1 and TRBJ2-2 for the parts outside the CDR3, the full variable domain is KAGVTQTPRYLIKTRGQQVTLSCSPISGHRSVSWYQQTPGQGLQFLFEYFSETQRNKGNFPGRFSGRQFSNSRSEMNVSTLELGDSALYLCASSRPDSYTGELFFGEGSRLTVL.

The chain carries TRBV6-4 and TRBJ2-1; 15 nucleotides align to TRBD2. CDR1 is MRHNA, CDR2 SNTAGT, per germline. V was clipped by 5 bases and J by 8 bases; unmatched bases: 4. The CDR3 is 15 amino acids. The CDR3 spells CASSRTSGGADEQFF. CDR3 DNA sequence: TGTGCCAGCAGTAGGACTAGCGGGGGGGCCGATGAGCAGTTCTTC.

The rearrangement links TRBV5-4 to TRBJ1-1, with a weak D call TRBD1 (5 bases). The CDR3 runs 15 residues. Germline V gene data show CDR1 as SGHNT and CDR2 as YYREEE (reference sequence). Trimming cost V 0 bases and J 1 base, with 10 bases left between them. The CDR3 spells CASSLGGTGNTEAFF. The CDR3 DNA follows: TGTGCCAGCAGCTTGGGCGGTACAGGGAACACTGAAGCTTTCTTT. Supplemented by reference TRBV5-4 and TRBJ1-1, the full variable domain reads ETGVTQSPTHLIKTRGQQVTLRCSSQSGHNTVSWYQQALGQGPQFIFQYYREEENGRGNFPPRFSGLQFPNYSSELNVNALELDDSALYLCASSLGGTGNTEAFFGQGTRLTVV.

The chain has TRBV28 and TRBJ1-2; no reliable D call. This CDR3 has 12 amino acids. Germline-derived CDR1 and CDR2 are MDHEN and SYDVKM. V lost 5 bases to trimming and J lost 5 bases, with 9 bases between them. The CDR3 protein is CASSLGGYGYTF. Written as DNA, the CDR3 is TGTGCCAGCAGTCTTGGAGGGTATGGCTACACCTTC.

V usage is TRBV5-4 and J usage is TRBJ1-1, with TRBD1 matching over 7 bases. The V gene's germline CDR1 is SGHNT and CDR2 YYREEE (reference sequence). Trimming at V came to 0 bases and at J to 1 base, leaving 3 bases not matched to a gene. The CDR3 is 15 residues long. The CDR3 loop is CASSLERGRNTEAFF. The CDR3 DNA follows: TGTGCCAGCAGCTTGGAAAGGGGGCGGAACACTGAAGCTTTCTTT. The entire variable domain, with the rest obtained from reference TRBV5-4 and TRBJ1-1, is as follows: ETGVTQSPTHLIKTRGQQVTLRCSSQSGHNTVSWYQQALGQGPQFIFQYYREEENGRGNFPPRFSGLQFPNYSSELNVNALELDDSALYLCASSLERGRNTEAFFGQGTRLTVV.

This clone occurred a few times. The chain has TRBV7-9 and TRBJ1-2; D might be TRBD1 (6 bases). The CDR3 is 14 residues long. Trimming pared 5 bases from V and 1 base from J, leaving 11 bases between. The germline V gene has CDR1 SEHNR and CDR2 FQNEAQ (reference sequence). DNA for the CDR3: TGTGCCAGCAGCGCGACAGGCTTTAACTATGGCTACACCTTC. It translates to CASSATGFNYGYTF.

The rearrangement joins TRBV19 to TRBJ1-2; TRBD1 is a possible D gene (5 bases). This CDR3 is 13 amino acids long. The V and J ends lost 1 base and 3 bases respectively, with 6 bases between them. CDR1 is LNHDA, CDR2 SQIVND, per germline (reference sequence). The CDR3 is CASSIGDYYGYTF. CDR3 DNA sequence: TGTGCCAGTAGTATAGGGGACTACTATGGCTACACCTTC.

The chain uses TRBV27 and TRBJ2-5, with 8 nucleotides matching TRBD1. Judging by the DNA end, TRBJ2-7 fits better; the J call may be wrong. CDR3 length: 15 amino acids. CDR1 MNHEY and CDR2 SMNVEV come from the germline V gene (reference sequence). Written as DNA, the CDR3 is TGTGCCAGCAGTTCCTGGACAGGGCTCTCCTACGAGCAGTACTTC. This codes for CASSSWTGLSYEQYF.

V and J are TRBV7-8 and TRBJ2-6, with TRBD2 identical over 7 bases. CDR3 length: 19 amino acids. Trimming removed 2 bases from V and 0 bases from J; junction bases left unmatched: 10. The V gene's germline CDR1 is SGHVS and CDR2 FQNEAQ. The CDR3 spells CASSLPRLAAGSGANVLTF. The CDR3 DNA reads as TGTGCCAGCAGCTTACCCCGGCTAGCGGCGGGCTCTGGGGCCAACGTCCTGACTTTC.

This chain connects TRBV7-2 to TRBJ2-7; D may be TRBD2 (6 bases). Germline V lookup: CDR1 SGHTA, CDR2 FQGNSA. V was trimmed by 1 base and J by 0 bases, leaving 13 bases between them. The CDR3 is made up of 16 amino acids. The CDR3 spells CASSLVDFGSSYEQYF. The CDR3 DNA is TGTGCCAGCAGCTTAGTCGATTTCGGGAGCTCCTACGAGCAGTACTTC.